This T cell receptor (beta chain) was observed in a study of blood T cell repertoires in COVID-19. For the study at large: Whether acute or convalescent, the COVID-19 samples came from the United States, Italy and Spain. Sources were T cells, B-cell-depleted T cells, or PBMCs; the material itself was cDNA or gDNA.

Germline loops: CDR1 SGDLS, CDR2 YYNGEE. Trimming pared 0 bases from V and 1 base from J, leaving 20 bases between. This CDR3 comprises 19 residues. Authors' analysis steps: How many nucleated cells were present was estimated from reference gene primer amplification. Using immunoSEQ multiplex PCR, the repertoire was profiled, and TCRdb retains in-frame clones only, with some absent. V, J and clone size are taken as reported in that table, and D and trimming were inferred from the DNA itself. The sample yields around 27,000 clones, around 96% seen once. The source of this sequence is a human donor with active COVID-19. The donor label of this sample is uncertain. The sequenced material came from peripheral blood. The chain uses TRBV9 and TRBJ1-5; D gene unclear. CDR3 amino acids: CASSVVSGYLMGSNQPQHF. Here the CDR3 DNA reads TGTGCCAGCAGCGTAGTTTCGGGGTATCTAATGGGAAGCAATCAGCCCCAGCATTTT. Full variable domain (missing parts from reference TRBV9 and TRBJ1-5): DSGVTQTPKHLITATGQRVTLRCSPRSGDLSVYWYQQSLDQGLQFLIQYYNGEERAKGNILERFSAQQFPDLHSELNLSSLELGDSALYFCASSVVSGYLMGSNQPQHFGDGTRLSIL.